This T cell receptor beta chain was obtained from a study of tumor and adjacent non-tumor tissue in lung cancer. The wider study: The cohort had about twelve adenocarcinoma, a couple of squamous cell and 1 small cell patients. On average, productive TCRbeta reads reached about 4.2 million per sample. Whole-study results and caveats: Top 100 clones took a larger repertoire share in normal lung.

With 5 bases clipped from V and 7 bases from J, the junction kept 9 bases outside the gene matches. Germline CDR1 is SGHNT and CDR2 is YENEEA. This CDR3 has 16 amino acids. The library came from three nested PCR rounds adapted from ARM-PCR protocols. One entry per CDR3 protein results from TCRdb running MiXCR on the multiplex PCR reads. The sample carries more than 90,000 distinct CDR3 sequences, roughly 70% recorded once. To note about this clonotype: The antigen is unknown.

The template was RNA from unsorted bulk tissue. Sequenced material: lung tumor tissue. The clonotype was recovered from a man in his 60s with non-small cell lung cancer. The V and J genes are TRBV11-3 and TRBJ2-6, with TRBD1 identical over 9 bases. CDR3 sequence (DNA): TGTGCCAGCAGCGGACAGGGGCGGTCTAGAGCCAACGTCCTGACTTTC. Protein: CASSGQGRSRANVLTF.